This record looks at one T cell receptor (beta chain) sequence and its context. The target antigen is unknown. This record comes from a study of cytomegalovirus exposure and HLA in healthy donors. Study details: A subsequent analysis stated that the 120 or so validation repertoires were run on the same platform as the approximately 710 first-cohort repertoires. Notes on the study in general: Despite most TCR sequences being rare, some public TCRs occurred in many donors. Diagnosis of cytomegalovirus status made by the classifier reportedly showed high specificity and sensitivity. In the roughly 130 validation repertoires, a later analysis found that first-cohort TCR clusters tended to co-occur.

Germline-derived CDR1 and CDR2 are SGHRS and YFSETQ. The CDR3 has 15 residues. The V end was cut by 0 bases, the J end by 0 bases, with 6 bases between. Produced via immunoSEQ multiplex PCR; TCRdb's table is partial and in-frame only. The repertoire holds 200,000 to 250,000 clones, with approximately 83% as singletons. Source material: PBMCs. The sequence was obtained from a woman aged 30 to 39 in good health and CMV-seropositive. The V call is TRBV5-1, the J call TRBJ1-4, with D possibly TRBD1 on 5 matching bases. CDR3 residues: CASSLGGTTNEKLFF. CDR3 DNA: TGCGCCAGCAGCTTGGGGGGGACAACTAATGAAAAACTGTTTTTT.